This T cell receptor beta chain is from a study of cytomegalovirus exposure and HLA in healthy donors. The overall study: The 110 million or so unique TCR beta sequences, from about 180 million T cells, were found by an earlier analysis.

This CDR3 has 14 amino acids. Germline CDR1 is SGHAT and CDR2 is FQDESV (reference sequence). Trimming removed 5 bases from V and 3 bases from J; junction bases left unmatched: 4. Use of 60 Vbeta and 13 Jbeta primers characterized the PCR. The assay was immunoSEQ multiplex PCR, and TCRdb's table has in-frame clones only and misses some. The sample has 95,000 to 130,000 clones, 9.5% seen once. Sequenced input: PBMCs. The genes are TRBV11-1 and TRBJ2-5, with 9 bases fitting TRBD1. This TCR came from a man aged 25-45 years in good health and CMV-seronegative. In DNA, the CDR3 is TGTGCCAGCAGCCCCAGGACAGGGGAAGAGACCCAGTACTTC. Residues: CASSPRTGEETQYF. Supplemented by reference TRBV11-1 and TRBJ2-5, the full variable domain reads EAEVAQSPRYKITEKSQAVAFWCDPISGHATLYWYRQILGQGPELLVQFQDESVVDDSQLPKDRFSAERLKGVDSTLKIQPAELGDSAMYLCASSPRTGEETQYFGPGTRLLVL.